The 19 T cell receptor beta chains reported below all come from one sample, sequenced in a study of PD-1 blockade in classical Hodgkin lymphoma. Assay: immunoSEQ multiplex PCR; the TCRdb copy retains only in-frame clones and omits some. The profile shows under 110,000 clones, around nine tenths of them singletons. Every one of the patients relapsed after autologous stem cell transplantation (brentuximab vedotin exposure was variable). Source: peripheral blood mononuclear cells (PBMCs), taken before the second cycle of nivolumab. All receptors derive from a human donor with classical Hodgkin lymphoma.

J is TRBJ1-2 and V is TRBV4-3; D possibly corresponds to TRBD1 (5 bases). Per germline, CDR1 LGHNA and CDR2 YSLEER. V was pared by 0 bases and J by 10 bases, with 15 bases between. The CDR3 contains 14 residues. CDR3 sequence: CASSQDQGIRAYTF. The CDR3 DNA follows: TGCGCCAGCAGCCAAGATCAGGGAATTCGGGCCTACACCTTC.

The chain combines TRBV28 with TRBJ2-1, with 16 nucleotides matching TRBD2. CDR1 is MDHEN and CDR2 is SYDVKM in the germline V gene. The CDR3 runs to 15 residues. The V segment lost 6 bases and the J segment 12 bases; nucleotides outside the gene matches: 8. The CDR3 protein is CASRLGLAGGTAQFF. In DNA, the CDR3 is TGTGCCAGCAGGCTGGGACTAGCGGGGGGGACGGCGCAGTTCTTC.

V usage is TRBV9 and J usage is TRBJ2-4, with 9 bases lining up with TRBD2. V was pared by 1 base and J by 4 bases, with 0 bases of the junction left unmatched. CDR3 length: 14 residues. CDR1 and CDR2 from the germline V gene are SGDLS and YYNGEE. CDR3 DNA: TGTGCCAGCAGCGTAACTAGCGGGAAAAACATTCAGTACTTC. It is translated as CASSVTSGKNIQYF.

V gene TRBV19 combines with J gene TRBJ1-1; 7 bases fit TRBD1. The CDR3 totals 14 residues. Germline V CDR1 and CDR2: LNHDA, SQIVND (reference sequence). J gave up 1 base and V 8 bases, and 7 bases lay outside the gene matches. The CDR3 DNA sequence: TGTGCCAGTGGAATGGGACAGCCGAACACTGAAGCTTTCTTT. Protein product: CASGMGQPNTEAFF.

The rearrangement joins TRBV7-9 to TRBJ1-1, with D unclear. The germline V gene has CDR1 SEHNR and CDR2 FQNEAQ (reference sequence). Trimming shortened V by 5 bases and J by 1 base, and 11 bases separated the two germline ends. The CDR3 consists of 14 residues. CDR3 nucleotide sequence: TGTGCCAGCAGCCGAAGCGTAGGGAACACTGAAGCTTTCTTT. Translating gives CASSRSVGNTEAFF.

The DNA for the CDR3 is TGTGCCAGCAGTTTTACCCTCGGCGAGCAGTACTTC. It translates to CASSFTLGEQYF. The rearrangement uses TRBV5-4 and TRBJ2-7; D gene ambiguous. V gave up 5 bases and J gave up 6 bases, with 12 bases separating them. Germline V gene lookup returns CDR1 SGHNT and CDR2 YYREEE (reference sequence). The length of the CDR3 is 12 residues.

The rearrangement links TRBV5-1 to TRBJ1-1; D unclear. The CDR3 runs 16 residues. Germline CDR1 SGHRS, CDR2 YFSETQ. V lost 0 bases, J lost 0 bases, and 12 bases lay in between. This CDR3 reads CASSLVSGFVNTEAFF. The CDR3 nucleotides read TGCGCCAGCAGCTTGGTTTCGGGGTTCGTGAACACTGAAGCTTTCTTT.

CDR3 coding DNA: TGCGCCAGCAGTTATCAACCCGGGACTAGTACCTACGAGCAGTACTTC. Its protein is CASSYQPGTSTYEQYF. The V and J genes are TRBV5-1 and TRBJ2-7; 8 nucleotides line up with TRBD2. J gave up 2 bases and V 5 bases, and 12 bases lay outside the gene matches. The CDR3 covers 16 residues. Germline V gene lookup returns CDR1 SGHRS and CDR2 YFSETQ.

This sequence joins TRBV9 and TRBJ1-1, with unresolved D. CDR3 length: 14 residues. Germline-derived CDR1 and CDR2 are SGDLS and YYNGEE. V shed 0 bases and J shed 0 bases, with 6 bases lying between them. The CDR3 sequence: CASSVGPVNTEAFF. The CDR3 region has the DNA TGTGCCAGCAGCGTAGGCCCAGTGAACACTGAAGCTTTCTTT.

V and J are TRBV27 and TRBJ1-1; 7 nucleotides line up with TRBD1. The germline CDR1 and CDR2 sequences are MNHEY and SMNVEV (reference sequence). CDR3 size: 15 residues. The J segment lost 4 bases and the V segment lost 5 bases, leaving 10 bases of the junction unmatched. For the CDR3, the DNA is TGTGCCAGCAGTCTCACAGGGGCCCGAGGCACTGAAGCTTTCTTT. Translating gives CASSLTGARGTEAFF.

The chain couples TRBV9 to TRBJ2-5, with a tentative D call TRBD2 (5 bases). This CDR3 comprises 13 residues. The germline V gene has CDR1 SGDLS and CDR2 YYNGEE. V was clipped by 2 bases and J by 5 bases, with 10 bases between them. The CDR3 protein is CASSVLERETQYF. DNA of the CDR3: TGTGCCAGCAGCGTTCTGGAGCGGGAGACCCAGTACTTC.

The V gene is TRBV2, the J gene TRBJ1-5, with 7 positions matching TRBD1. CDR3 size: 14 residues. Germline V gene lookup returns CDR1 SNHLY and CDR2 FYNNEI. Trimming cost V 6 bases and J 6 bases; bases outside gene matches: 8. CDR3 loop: CASSVGQVVQPQHF. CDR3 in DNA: TGTGCCAGCAGCGTTGGACAGGTCGTTCAGCCCCAGCATTTT.

CDR3 nucleotides: TGTGCCTGGAGTGTATCTCGGGAGCAGTACTTC. Translation gives CAWSVSREQYF. The chain links TRBV30 to TRBJ2-7; D is unresolved. The ends were cut back, 0 bases at V and 7 bases at J, with 7 bases in the middle. Germline assignment: CDR1 GTSNPN and CDR2 SVGIG (reference sequence). This CDR3 is built from 11 residues.

The chain's CDR3 is CASSSGLAGRSETQYF. CDR3 nucleotide sequence: TGTGCCAGCAGTTCAGGACTAGCGGGGAGGTCCGAGACCCAGTACTTC. The genes are TRBV2 and TRBJ2-5; 12 bases align to TRBD2. This CDR3 is 16 amino acids long. Germline V gene data show CDR1 as SNHLY and CDR2 as FYNNEI. Unmatched junction bases numbered 9, after V lost 5 bases and J lost 5 bases.

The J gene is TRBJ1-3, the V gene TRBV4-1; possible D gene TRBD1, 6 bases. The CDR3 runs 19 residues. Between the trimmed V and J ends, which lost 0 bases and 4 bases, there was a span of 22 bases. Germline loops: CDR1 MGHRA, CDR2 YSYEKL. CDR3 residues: CASSQDWGGGITKGNTIYF. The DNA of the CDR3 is TGCGCCAGCAGCCAAGATTGGGGAGGGGGGATAACGAAAGGAAACACCATATATTTT.

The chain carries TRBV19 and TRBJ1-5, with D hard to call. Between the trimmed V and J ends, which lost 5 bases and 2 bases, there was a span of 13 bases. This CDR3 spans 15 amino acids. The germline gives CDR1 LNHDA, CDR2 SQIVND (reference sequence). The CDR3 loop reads CASSFHNDRNQPQHF. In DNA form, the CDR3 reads TGTGCCAGTAGTTTCCACAACGATCGCAATCAGCCCCAGCATTTT.

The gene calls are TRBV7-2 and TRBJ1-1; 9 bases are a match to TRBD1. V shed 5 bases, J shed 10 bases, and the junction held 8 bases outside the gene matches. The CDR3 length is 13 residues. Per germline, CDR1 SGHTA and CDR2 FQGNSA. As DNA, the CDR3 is TGTGCCAGCAGCCTCAGACAGGGGGACCGAGCTTTCTTT. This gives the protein CASSLRQGDRAFF.

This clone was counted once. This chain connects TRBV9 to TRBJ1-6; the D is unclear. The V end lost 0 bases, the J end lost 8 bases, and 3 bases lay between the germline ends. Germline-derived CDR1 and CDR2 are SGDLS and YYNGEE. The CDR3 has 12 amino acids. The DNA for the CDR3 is TGTGCCAGCAGCGTAGGTGATTCACCCCTCCACTTT. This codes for CASSVGDSPLHF.

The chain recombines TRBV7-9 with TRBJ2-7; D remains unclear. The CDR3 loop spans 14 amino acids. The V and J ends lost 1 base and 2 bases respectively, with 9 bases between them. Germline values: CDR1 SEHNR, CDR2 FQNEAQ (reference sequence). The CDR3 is CASSLVQAPYEQYF. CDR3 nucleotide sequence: TGTGCCAGCAGCTTAGTCCAGGCTCCCTACGAGCAGTACTTC.